The 18 T cell receptor beta chains below come from one sample, sequenced in a study of T cells in Graves' hyperthyroidism and ophthalmopathy. The source material, RNA transcripts, was used to amplify TCR beta CDR3 regions. The HTBI primer set served for first-round RT-PCR of the TCR CDR3. TCRdb itself ran the multiplex PCR reads through MiXCR, one entry per CDR3 protein. Of fewer than 500,000 distinct CDR3 sequences in the sample, roughly 15% were seen once. The sample consisted of blood. These receptor sequences come from a man between 18 and 29 years old with Graves' ophthalmopathy.

This clonotype has more than one count but fewer than ten. The chain carries TRBV18 and TRBJ2-2, with D possibly being TRBD1 or TRBD2 (5 bases each). The CDR3 is 14 amino acids. Trimming removed 4 bases at V and 14 bases at J, with 20 bases between. Germline V gives CDR1 KGHSH, CDR2 LQKENI. The CDR3 sequence is CASSLTTDAGSLFF. In DNA, the CDR3 is TGTGCCAGCTCACTGACTACCGATGCAGGGAGTCTGTTTTTT.

This clonotype was recorded many times. This chain connects TRBV11-2 to TRBJ2-1; 7 bases agree with TRBD1. The V and J ends lost 4 bases and 1 base, in that order; junction bases with no gene match: 4. Looked up from germline, CDR1 is SGHAT and CDR2 is FQNNGV. The CDR3 totals 15 residues. The CDR3 DNA sequence: TGTGCCAGCAGCTCGATCAGGGGGTCCTACAATGAGCAGTTCTTC. The encoded protein is CASSSIRGSYNEQFF.

Regarding this clonotype: One base away lies a much larger clone, so this may be a sequencing read error. DNA of the CDR3: TGCAGTGCTAGAGATCGGGGCTTCATGAACACTGAAGCTTTCTTT. Amino acid sequence: CSARDRGFMNTEAFF. The rearrangement uses TRBV20-1 and TRBJ1-1, with D possibly matching TRBD1 (5 bases). The ends were cut back, 0 bases at V and 0 bases at J, with 11 bases in the middle. The CDR3 has 15 residues. Germline V gives CDR1 DFQATT, CDR2 SNEGSKA (reference sequence).

In this sample, this clonotype turned up many times. The gene calls are TRBV6-2 or TRBV6-3 and TRBJ2-5; 9 bases map to TRBD2. V lost 6 bases to trimming and J lost 5 bases; unmatched junction nucleotides: 10. Germline CDR1 MNHEY, CDR2 SVGEGT. The CDR3 spans 15 residues. The DNA of the CDR3 is TGTGCCAGCAGCTCCGGGACTAGCAGGATGGAGACCCAGTACTTC. Its translation: CASSSGTSRMETQYF.

This clonotype has a handful of counts. The J gene is TRBJ1-4, the V gene TRBV7-8; 11 bases are a match to TRBD1. V lost 3 bases to trimming and J lost 7 bases; unmatched junction nucleotides: 1. The germline V gene has CDR1 SGHVS and CDR2 FQNEAQ. The CDR3 has 14 amino acids. The CDR3 loop is CASSLDRGREKLFF. The CDR3 bases are TGTGCCAGCAGCTTGGACAGGGGGCGTGAAAAACTGTTTTTT.

This clonotype was seen ten or more times. The J gene is TRBJ2-5, the V gene TRBV7-2, with a weak D call TRBD2 (6 bases). The germline V gene has CDR1 SGHTA and CDR2 FQGNSA. V lost 2 bases, J lost 2 bases, and 15 bases lay in between. The CDR3 covers 16 residues. This chain's CDR3 is CASSLNPSEAQETQYF. Here the CDR3 DNA reads TGTGCCAGCAGCTTAAACCCTAGCGAGGCACAAGAGACCCAGTACTTC.

This clonotype has at least ten counts. The rearrangement uses TRBV12-3 or TRBV12-4 and TRBJ1-1, with no clear D. The CDR3 loop spans 14 amino acids. V lost 3 bases, J lost 4 bases, and 12 bases lay in between. CDR3 nucleotides: TGTGCCAGCAGTTTGGAGGGCATTACCACTGAAGCTTTCTTT. Amino acids: CASSLEGITTEAFF.

The CDR3 DNA reads TGTGCCAGCAGTTTTGGGGGGGGCCTCGCAGATACGCAGTATTTT. It translates to CASSFGGGLADTQYF. The chain joins TRBV12-3 or TRBV12-4 to TRBJ2-3; weak D call: TRBD2 (7 bases). CDR3 length: 15 amino acids. With 3 bases removed from V and 4 bases from J, the gap between germline ends came to 14 bases.

There are many counts of this clonotype. The chain uses TRBV7-3 and TRBJ2-7; D is unclear. Per the germline V gene, CDR1 is SGHTA and CDR2 is FQGTGA. The CDR3 covers 16 residues. V dropped 1 base and J dropped 2 bases, with 15 bases sitting between them. This CDR3 is CASSLMLAPGPYEQYF. DNA for the CDR3: TGTGCCAGCAGCTTAATGCTGGCCCCAGGTCCCTACGAGCAGTACTTC.

This clonotype was seen many times. V and J are TRBV27 and TRBJ2-1; 11 nucleotides line up with TRBD2. CDR1 is MNHEY and CDR2 is SMNVEV in the germline V gene (reference sequence). V lost 6 bases, J lost 4 bases, and 8 bases stayed unmatched. The CDR3 has 16 residues. CDR3 nucleotides: TGTGCCAGCAGCCGATTCGGGACTAGCGGATACAATGAGCAGTTCTTC. Residues: CASSRFGTSGYNEQFF.

In its sample, this clonotype was seen many times. The gene calls are TRBV2 and TRBJ2-3, with 8 bases fitting TRBD1. CDR1 SNHLY and CDR2 FYNNEI come from the germline V gene. CDR3 length: 16 residues. J was trimmed by 2 bases and V by 5 bases; bases with no gene match: 9. The CDR3 here is CASSSGQGYPTDTQYF. For the CDR3, the DNA is TGTGCCAGCAGTTCCGGACAGGGCTATCCCACAGATACGCAGTATTTT.

This clonotype occurred a few times. The chain combines TRBV9 with TRBJ1-5; 10 bases match TRBD1. Trimming removed 4 bases from V and 5 bases from J; junction bases left unmatched: 6. The CDR3 spans 15 residues. Per germline, CDR1 SGDLS and CDR2 YYNGEE. For the CDR3, the DNA is TGTGCCAGCAGCCTGGGGGGGACAGGGGATCAGCCCCAGCATTTT. Residues: CASSLGGTGDQPQHF.

In this sample, this clonotype turned up a few times. The rearrangement joins TRBV7-6 to TRBJ2-5; 9 nucleotides match TRBD1. In germline, CDR1 is SGHVS, CDR2 FNYEAQ. V shed 5 bases and J 2 bases; nucleotides not matched to a gene: 9. CDR3 length: 16 amino acids. As DNA, the CDR3 is TGTGCCAGCAGCCCCGGACAGGGGCGGAAACAAGAGACCCAGTACTTC. This gives the protein CASSPGQGRKQETQYF.

This clonotype turned up a few times. A much larger clone differs from this one at a single base, so this may be a read error. This rearrangement joins TRBV11-2 to TRBJ2-7, with D possibly matching TRBD1 (7 bases). CDR1 SGHAT and CDR2 FQNNGV come from the germline V gene. The CDR3 extends over 14 amino acids. Here the CDR3 DNA reads TGTGCCAGTACTCAGGGGGGCCTCTCCTACGAGCAGTGCTTC. It yields the protein CASTQGGLSYEQCF.

This clonotype has at least ten counts. The rearrangement joins TRBV7-9 to TRBJ2-7; unclear D gene. The CDR3 contains 14 residues. Germline V gene sequence: CDR1 SEHNR, CDR2 FQNEAQ (reference sequence). V was trimmed by 5 bases and J by 0 bases, leaving 11 bases between them. DNA of the CDR3: TGTGCCAGCAGCCCTCCCTGGCTCTCCTACGAGCAGTACTTC. Encoded protein: CASSPPWLSYEQYF.

Notes on this clonotype: A much larger clone differs by one base, so this may be a read error. The V gene is TRBV7-9, the J gene TRBJ2-1, with a weak D call TRBD1 (6 bases). The CDR3 runs to 15 residues. Germline assignment: CDR1 SEHNR and CDR2 FQNEAQ (reference sequence). V lost 5 bases and J lost 2, with 13 bases in between. The CDR3 protein is CASSLGQYPYNEQFF. In DNA, the CDR3 is TGTGCCAGCAGCCTTGGACAGTACCCCTACAATGAGCAGTTCTTC.

This clonotype showed up many times. J is TRBJ2-7 and V is TRBV5-1; tentative D call: TRBD1 (5 bases). The germline V and J ends were trimmed by 2 bases and 3 bases, with 9 bases remaining between them. This CDR3 spans 13 amino acids. CDR1 is SGHRS and CDR2 is YFSETQ in the germline V gene. CDR3 protein: CASSFGAIYEQYF. The CDR3 nucleotides read TGCGCCAGCAGCTTTGGGGCTATCTACGAGCAGTACTTC.

V usage is TRBV7-9 and J usage is TRBJ1-2, with D possibly being TRBD1 (5 bases). CDR1 is SEHNR, CDR2 FQNEAQ, per germline (reference sequence). This CDR3 comprises 11 residues. Trimming pared 7 bases from V and 5 bases from J, leaving 8 bases between. The CDR3 sequence is CASNGGYGYTF. As DNA, the CDR3 is TGTGCCAGCAACGGGGGATATGGCTACACCTTC. Supplemented by reference TRBV7-9 and TRBJ1-2, the full variable domain reads DTGVSQNPRHKITKRGQNVTFRCDPISEHNRLYWYRQTLGQGPEFLTYFQNEAQLEKSRLLSDRFSAERPKGSFSTLEIQRTEQGDSAMYLCASNGGYGYTFGSGTRLTVV.